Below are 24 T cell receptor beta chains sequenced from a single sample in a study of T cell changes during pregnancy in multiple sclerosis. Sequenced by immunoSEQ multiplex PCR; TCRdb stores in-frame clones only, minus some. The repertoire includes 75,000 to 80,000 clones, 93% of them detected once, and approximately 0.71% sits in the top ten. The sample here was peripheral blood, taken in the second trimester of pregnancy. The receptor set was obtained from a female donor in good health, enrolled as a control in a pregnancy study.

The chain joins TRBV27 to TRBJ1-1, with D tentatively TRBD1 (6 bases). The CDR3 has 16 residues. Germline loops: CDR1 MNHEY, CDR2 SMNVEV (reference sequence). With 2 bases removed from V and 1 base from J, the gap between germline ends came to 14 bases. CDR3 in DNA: TGTGCCAGCAGTTTAGTCTGGGGGCTGGAGAACACTGAAGCTTTCTTT. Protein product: CASSLVWGLENTEAFF.

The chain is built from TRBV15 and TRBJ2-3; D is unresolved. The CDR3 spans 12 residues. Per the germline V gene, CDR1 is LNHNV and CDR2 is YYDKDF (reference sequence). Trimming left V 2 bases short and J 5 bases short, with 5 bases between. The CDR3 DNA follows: TGTGCCACCAGCAGACTCCTAGATACGCAGTATTTT. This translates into CATSRLLDTQYF.

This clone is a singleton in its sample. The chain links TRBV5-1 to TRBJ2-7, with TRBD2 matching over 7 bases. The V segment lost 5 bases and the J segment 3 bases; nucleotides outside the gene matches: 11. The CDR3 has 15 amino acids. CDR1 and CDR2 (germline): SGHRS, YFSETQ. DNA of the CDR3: TGCGCCAGCAGTATTTCCCCGACGGGAGGCTACGAGCAGTACTTC. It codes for CASSISPTGGYEQYF.

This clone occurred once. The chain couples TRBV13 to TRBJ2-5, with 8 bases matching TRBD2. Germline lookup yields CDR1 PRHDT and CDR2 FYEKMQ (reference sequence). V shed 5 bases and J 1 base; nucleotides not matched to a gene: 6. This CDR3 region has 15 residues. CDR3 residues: CASSRQGTSQETQYF. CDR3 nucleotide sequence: TGTGCCAGCAGCCGGCAGGGGACTAGCCAAGAGACCCAGTACTTC. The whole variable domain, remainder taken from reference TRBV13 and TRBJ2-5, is AAGVIQSPRHLIKEKRETATLKCYPIPRHDTVYWYQQGPGQDPQFLISFYEKMQSDKGSIPDRFSAQQFSDYHSELNMSSLELGDSALYFCASSRQGTSQETQYFGPGTRLLVL.

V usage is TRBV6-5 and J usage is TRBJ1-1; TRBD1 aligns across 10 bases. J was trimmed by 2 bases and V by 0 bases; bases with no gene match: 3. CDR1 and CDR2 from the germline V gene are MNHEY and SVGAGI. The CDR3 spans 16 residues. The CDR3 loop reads CASSYSTGGINTEAFF. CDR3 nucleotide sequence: TGTGCCAGCAGTTACTCGACAGGGGGCATAAACACTGAAGCTTTCTTT.

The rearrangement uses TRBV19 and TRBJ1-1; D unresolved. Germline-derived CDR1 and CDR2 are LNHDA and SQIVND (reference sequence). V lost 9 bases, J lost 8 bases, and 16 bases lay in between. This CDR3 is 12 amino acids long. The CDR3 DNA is TGTGCCAGGTATACACGGGGAGCAGAAGCTTTCTTT. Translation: CARYTRGAEAFF.

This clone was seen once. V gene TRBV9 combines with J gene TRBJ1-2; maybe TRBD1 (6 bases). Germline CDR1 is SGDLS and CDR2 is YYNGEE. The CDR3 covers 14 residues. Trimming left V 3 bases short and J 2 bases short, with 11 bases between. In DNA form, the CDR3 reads TGTGCCAGCAGCGCAGAGAGGGGGAACTATGGCTACACCTTC. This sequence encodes CASSAERGNYGYTF.

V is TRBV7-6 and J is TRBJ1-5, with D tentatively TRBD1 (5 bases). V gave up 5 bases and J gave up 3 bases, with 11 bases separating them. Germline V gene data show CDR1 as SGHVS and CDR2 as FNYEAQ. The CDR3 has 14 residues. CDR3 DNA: TGTGCCAGCAGCAGCGGGGGTCTCAATCAGCCCCAGCATTTT. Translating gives CASSSGGLNQPQHF.

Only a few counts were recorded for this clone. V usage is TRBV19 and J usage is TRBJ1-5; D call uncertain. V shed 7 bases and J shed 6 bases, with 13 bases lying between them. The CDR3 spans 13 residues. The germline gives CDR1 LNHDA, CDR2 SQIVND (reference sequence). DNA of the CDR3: TGTGCCAGTAATGAACAGTTGGGTCAGCCCCAGCATTTT. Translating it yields CASNEQLGQPQHF.

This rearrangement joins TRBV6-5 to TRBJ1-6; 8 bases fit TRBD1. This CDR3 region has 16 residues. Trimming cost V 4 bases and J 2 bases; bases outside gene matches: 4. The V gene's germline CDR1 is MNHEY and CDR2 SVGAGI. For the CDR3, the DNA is TGTGCCAGCAGTTTGGACAGGGAAACCTATAATTCACCCCTCCACTTT. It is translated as CASSLDRETYNSPLHF.

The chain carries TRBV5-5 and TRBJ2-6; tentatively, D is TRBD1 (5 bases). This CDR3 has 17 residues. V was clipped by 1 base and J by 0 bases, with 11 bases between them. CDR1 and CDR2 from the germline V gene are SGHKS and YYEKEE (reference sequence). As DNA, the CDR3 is TGTGCCAGCAGCTTGTATAGGGGCAGCTCTGGGGCCAACGTCCTGACTTTC. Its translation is CASSLYRGSSGANVLTF. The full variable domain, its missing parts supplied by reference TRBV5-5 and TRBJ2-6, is DAGVTQSPTHLIKTRGQQVTLRCSPISGHKSVSWYQQVLGQGPQFIFQYYEKEERGRGNFPDRFSARQFPNYSSELNVNALLLGDSALYLCASSLYRGSSGANVLTFGAGSRLTVL.

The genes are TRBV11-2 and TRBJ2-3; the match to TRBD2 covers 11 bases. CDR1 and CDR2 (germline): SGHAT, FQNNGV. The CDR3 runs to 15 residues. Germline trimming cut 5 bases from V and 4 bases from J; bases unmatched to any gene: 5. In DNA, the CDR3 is TGTGCCAGCAGCCCTTTAGCGGGGGGGCCAGATACGCAGTATTTT. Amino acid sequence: CASSPLAGGPDTQYF.

The DNA for the CDR3 is TGTGCCAGTAGTAAACAGGAACCCTACGAGCAGTACTTC. As protein: CASSKQEPYEQYF. V gene TRBV19 combines with J gene TRBJ2-7, with D possibly being TRBD1 (5 bases). CDR3 size: 13 residues. Trimming shortened V by 4 bases and J by 2 bases, and 9 bases separated the two germline ends. Germline values: CDR1 LNHDA, CDR2 SQIVND (reference sequence).

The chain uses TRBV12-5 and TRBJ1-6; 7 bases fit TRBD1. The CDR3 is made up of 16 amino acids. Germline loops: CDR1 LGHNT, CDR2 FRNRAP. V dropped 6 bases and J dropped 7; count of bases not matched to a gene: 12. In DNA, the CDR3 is TGTGCTAGTGGCCTTTCCCACAGGGGAGGAAATTCACCCCTCCACTTT. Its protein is CASGLSHRGGNSPLHF.

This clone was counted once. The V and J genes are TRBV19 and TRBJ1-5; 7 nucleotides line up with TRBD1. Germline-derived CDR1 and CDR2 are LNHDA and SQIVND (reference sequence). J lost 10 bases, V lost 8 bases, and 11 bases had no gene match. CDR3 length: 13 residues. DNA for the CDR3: TGTGCCAGTGGGACAGCCGAGGGTAAACCCCAGCATTTT. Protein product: CASGTAEGKPQHF.

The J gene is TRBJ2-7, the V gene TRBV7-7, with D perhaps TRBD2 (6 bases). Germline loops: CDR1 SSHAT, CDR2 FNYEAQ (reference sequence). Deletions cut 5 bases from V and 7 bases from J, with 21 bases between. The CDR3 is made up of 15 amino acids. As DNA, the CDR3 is TGTGCCAGCAGCCCGCACCGGGACTCGCCGTGGGAGCAGTACTTC. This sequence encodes CASSPHRDSPWEQYF.

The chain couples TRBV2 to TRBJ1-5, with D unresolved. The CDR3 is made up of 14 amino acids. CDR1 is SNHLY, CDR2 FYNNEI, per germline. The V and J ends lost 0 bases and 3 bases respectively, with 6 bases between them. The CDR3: CASSEARLNQPQHF. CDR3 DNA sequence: TGTGCCAGCAGTGAAGCGCGCCTCAATCAGCCCCAGCATTTT.

Written as DNA, the CDR3 is TGCGCCAGCAGCTTGGCGGACCCTAAGGGGGAAAAACTGTTTTTT. This encodes CASSLADPKGEKLFF. The genes are TRBV5-1 and TRBJ1-4; tentatively, D is TRBD1 (5 bases). The ends were cut back, 0 bases at V and 8 bases at J, with 14 bases in the middle. The CDR3 length is 15 residues. Germline V gene lookup returns CDR1 SGHRS and CDR2 YFSETQ.

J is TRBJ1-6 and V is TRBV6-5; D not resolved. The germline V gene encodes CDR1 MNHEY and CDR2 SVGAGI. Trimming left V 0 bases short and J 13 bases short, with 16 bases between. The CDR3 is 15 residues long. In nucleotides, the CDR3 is TGTGCCAGCAGTTACTCATACCCATCCCCGGGGCCCCTCCACTTT. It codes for CASSYSYPSPGPLHF.

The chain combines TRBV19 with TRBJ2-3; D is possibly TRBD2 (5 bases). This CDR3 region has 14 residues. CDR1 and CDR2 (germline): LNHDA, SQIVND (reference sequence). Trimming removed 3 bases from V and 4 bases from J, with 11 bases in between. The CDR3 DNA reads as TGTGCCAGTAGTATCCTGGGGAGTTCAGATACGCAGTATTTT. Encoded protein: CASSILGSSDTQYF.

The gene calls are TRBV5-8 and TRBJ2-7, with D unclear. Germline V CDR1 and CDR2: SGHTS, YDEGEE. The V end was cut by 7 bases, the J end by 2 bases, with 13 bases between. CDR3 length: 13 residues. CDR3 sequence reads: CASLATMTYEQYF. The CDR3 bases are TGTGCCAGCCTGGCGACAATGACCTACGAGCAGTACTTC. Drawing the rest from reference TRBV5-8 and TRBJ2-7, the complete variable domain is EAGVTQSPTHLIKTRGQQATLRCSPISGHTSVYWYQQALGLGLQFLLWYDEGEERNRGNFPPRFSGRQFPNYSSELNVNALELEDSALYLCASLATMTYEQYFGPGTRLTVT.

CDR3 loop: CASSLTGVPPYEQYF. The CDR3 DNA reads TGTGCCAGCAGTTTAACCGGGGTTCCCCCCTACGAGCAGTACTTC. The rearrangement joins TRBV27 to TRBJ2-7; a possible D gene is TRBD2 (5 bases). V lost 2 bases and J lost 2, with 13 bases in between. CDR3 size: 15 residues. Germline V gene lookup returns CDR1 MNHEY and CDR2 SMNVEV (reference sequence).

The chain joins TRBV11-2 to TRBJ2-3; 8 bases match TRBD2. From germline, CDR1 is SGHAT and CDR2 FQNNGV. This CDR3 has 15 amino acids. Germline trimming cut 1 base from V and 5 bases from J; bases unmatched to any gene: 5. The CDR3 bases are TGTGCCAGCAGCTTAGCGGGGGGGGCCGGAGATACGCAGTATTTT. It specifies CASSLAGGAGDTQYF.

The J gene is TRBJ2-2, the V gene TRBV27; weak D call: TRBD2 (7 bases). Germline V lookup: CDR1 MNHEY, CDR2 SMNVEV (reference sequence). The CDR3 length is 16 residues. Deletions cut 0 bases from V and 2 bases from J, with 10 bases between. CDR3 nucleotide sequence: TGTGCCAGCAGTTTATCAGGGGGGGCTAACACCGGGGAGCTGTTTTTT. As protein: CASSLSGGANTGELFF.